This T cell receptor (beta chain) was captured in a study of blood T cell repertoires in COVID-19 (dated by TCRdb to between 2020 and 2021). General notes on the study: Samples from collaborators originated in the United States, Italy and Spain and spanned both the acute and convalescent phases of COVID-19. The material from the prospective study consisted of cDNA or gDNA derived from T cells, B-cell-depleted T cells, or PBMCs. Deeply sampled blood TCRbeta repertoires from subjects exposed to, actively infected with, or recovered from COVID-19 were included in the dataset. The repertoires were made available in a free public database intended to serve as a resource for research on the immune response to SARS-CoV-2. Samples came from the ongoing ImmuneRACE study (first 160 participants) plus 1,254 subjects from 6 global collaborators. The sample metadata nearly always contained a de-identified subject ID, COVID-19 status, age in years and sex. Where available, HLA class I and class II types were obtained from metadata supplied by the sample provider rather than from assay-based typing. Broad study findings and their caveats: The quantity of clinical and demographic metadata differed by source and by participant and was supplied without curation.

TCRbeta CDR3 regions were amplified from genomic DNA using the immunoSEQ Assay, a bias-controlled multiplex PCR. The study's own analysis went as follows. The number of nucleated cells in each sample was estimated from the amplification of reference gene primers within the assay. To quantify the absolute abundance of each unique TCRbeta CDR3 rearrangement, sequence reads were collapsed and filtered. For each sample, productive Simpson clonality was calculated as the square root of Simpson's diversity index across productive rearrangements. Here the immuneACCESS table is served through TCRdb, limited to in-frame sequences with V and J called. Missing clones are a known gap in these copies; in checked studies unresolved V genes cover under half, and the rest lacks a known reason. The D gene and trimming were derived from the DNA, and the V and J assignments and clone size from that table. The sample includes roughly 80,000 clones, with 91% observed a single time. Over 1.5% of the sample goes to the ten largest clones.

From the germline V gene, CDR1 is SNHLY and CDR2 is FYNNEI. Between the V and J ends, shortened by 6 bases and 2 bases respectively, the junction contains 10 bases. The CDR3 measures 13 amino acids from cysteine to phenylalanine. Of the read, only the CDR3 DNA is kept; its 39 bases are in frame from base 1. Regarding this clone: It has no known antigen specificity. Base quality data are lacking; no much larger clone is found one base away.

Each collaborating institution followed its own protocols to collect whole blood in K2EDTA tubes. For TCRbeta analysis, collaborator samples were shipped as frozen whole blood, as isolated PBMCs, or as DNA extracted from either sample type. This receptor was identified in a woman in her fifties or sixties in a cohort sampled during active COVID-19. The sequenced sample was peripheral blood. The chain is made from TRBV2 and TRBJ2-5; a tentative D call is TRBD2 (6 bases match). The CDR3 region has the sequence CASRRDGQETQYF. The sequenced DNA is TGTGCCAGCAGGCGGGACGGGCAAGAGACCCAGTACTTC.